Listed below are T cell receptor beta chains from one sample, sequenced in a study of early stage breast cancer tumors. Profiled with immunoSEQ multiplex PCR; TCRdb holds only in-frame clones, not every one. Among approximately 10,000 clones listed, approximately 78% were seen once. The material sequenced was breast tumor tissue. The receptors originated from a person in their 40s with breast cancer. CDR3s include the opening cysteine and the closing phenylalanine or tryptophan. The order of the fields is D gene, V gene, clone size, J gene, CDR3 protein, CDR3 DNA. D genes are given only for firm matches. The size entry is marked missing in some rows and otherwise reads once, few, many or a size class.

D: -
V: TRBV5-4
size: -
J: TRBJ2-7
CDR3: CASSFGPLYEQYF
DNA: TGTGCCAGCAGCTTTGGCCCCCTCTACGAGCAGTACTTC

D: -
V: TRBV4-1
size: -
J: TRBJ2-5
CDR3: CASSRGGLETQYF
DNA: TGCGCCAGCAGCCGAGGCGGGTTGGAGACCCAGTACTTC

D: -
V: TRBV11-2
size: -
J: TRBJ2-1
CDR3: CASSLGLYNEQFF
DNA: TGTGCCAGCAGCTTAGGACTTTACAATGAGCAGTTCTTC

D: -
V: TRBV5-6
size: -
J: TRBJ2-1
CDR3: CASSFPSKYNEQFF
DNA: TGTGCCAGCAGCTTCCCTTCAAAGTACAATGAGCAGTTCTTC

D: TRBD1
V: TRBV18
size: -
J: TRBJ1-5
CDR3: CASSKTGNQPQHF
DNA: TGTGCCAGCTCAAAGACAGGGAATCAGCCCCAGCATTTT

D: TRBD2
V: TRBV6-5
size: -
J: TRBJ2-1
CDR3: CASRRTSGINEQFF
DNA: TGTGCCAGCAGACGGACTAGCGGGATCAATGAGCAGTTCTTC

D: -
V: TRBV10-2
size: -
J: TRBJ2-1
CDR3: CASSGSGNEQFF
DNA: TGCGCCAGCAGTGGTAGCGGTAACGAGCAGTTCTTC

D: -
V: TRBV28
size: -
J: TRBJ2-1
CDR3: CASSLLDSYNEQFF
DNA: TGTGCCAGCAGTTTGCTAGACTCCTACAATGAGCAGTTCTTC

D: -
V: TRBV18
size: -
J: TRBJ2-3
CDR3: CASSTEERITDTQYF
DNA: TGTGCCAGCTCAACCGAGGAGAGAATCACAGATACGCAGTATTTT

D: -
V: TRBV2
size: -
J: TRBJ2-2
CDR3: CASSPSATGELFF
DNA: TGTGCCAGCAGCCCTTCGGCCACCGGGGAGCTGTTTTTT

D: -
V: TRBV29-1
size: few
J: TRBJ2-3
CDR3: CSGGDSSLVTDTQYF
DNA: TGCAGCGGAGGTGACAGCTCCCTGGTCACAGATACGCAGTATTTT

D: -
V: TRBV14
size: -
J: TRBJ2-7
CDR3: CASSQGTPRVGEQYF
DNA: TGTGCCAGCAGCCAAGGGACGCCCAGGGTGGGCGAGCAGTACTTC

D: TRBD2
V: TRBV7-8
size: -
J: TRBJ2-3
CDR3: CASSQGLAGNTDTQYF
DNA: TGTGCCAGCAGCCAGGGACTAGCGGGGAACACAGATACGCAGTATTTT

D: -
V: TRBV28
size: -
J: TRBJ2-7
CDR3: CASRNGRGIYEQYF
DNA: TGTGCCAGCAGAAACGGCAGGGGTATCTACGAGCAGTACTTC

D: TRBD2
V: TRBV28
size: -
J: TRBJ2-5
CDR3: CASRHPGGAQARETQYF
DNA: TGTGCCAGCAGGCACCCGGGGGGGGCCCAAGCGAGGGAGACCCAGTACTTC

D: -
V: TRBV6-5
size: few
J: TRBJ2-7
CDR3: CASSLLQGSSYEQYF
DNA: TGTGCCAGCAGTTTACTACAGGGCAGCTCCTACGAGCAGTACTTC

D: -
V: TRBV5-1
size: -
J: TRBJ1-1
CDR3: CASSLGAVGMNTEAFF
DNA: TGCGCCAGCAGCTTGGGGGCGGTCGGGATGAACACTGAAGCTTTCTTT